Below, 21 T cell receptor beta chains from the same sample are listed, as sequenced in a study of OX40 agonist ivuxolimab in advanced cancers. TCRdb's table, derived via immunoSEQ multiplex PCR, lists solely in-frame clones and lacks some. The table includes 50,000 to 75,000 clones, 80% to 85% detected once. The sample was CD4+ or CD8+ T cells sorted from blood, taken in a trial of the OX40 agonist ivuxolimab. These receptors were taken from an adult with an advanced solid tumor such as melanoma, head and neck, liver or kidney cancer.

DNA for the CDR3: TGTGCCAGCAGTAAACTTCTATACCGGGACAGGGGTAACTATGGCTACACCTTC. Its protein product is CASSKLLYRDRGNYGYTF. The rearrangement links TRBV27 to TRBJ1-2; 10 bases are a match to TRBD1. Germline values: CDR1 MNHEY, CDR2 SMNVEV (reference sequence). The CDR3 covers 18 residues. V was clipped by 5 bases and J by 1 base; unmatched bases: 13.

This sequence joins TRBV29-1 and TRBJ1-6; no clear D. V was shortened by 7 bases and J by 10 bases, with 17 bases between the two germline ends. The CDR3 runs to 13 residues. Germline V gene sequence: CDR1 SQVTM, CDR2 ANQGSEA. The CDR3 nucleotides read TGCAGCGCCCGGGGTGAGGGCGGATCACCCCTCCACTTT. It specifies CSARGEGGSPLHF. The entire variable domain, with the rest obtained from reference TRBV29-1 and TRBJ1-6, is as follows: SAVISQKPSRDICQRGTSLTIQCQVDSQVTMMFWYRQQPGQSLTLIATANQGSEATYESGFVIDKFPISRPNLTFSTLTVSNMSPEDSSIYLCSARGEGGSPLHFGNGTRLTVT.

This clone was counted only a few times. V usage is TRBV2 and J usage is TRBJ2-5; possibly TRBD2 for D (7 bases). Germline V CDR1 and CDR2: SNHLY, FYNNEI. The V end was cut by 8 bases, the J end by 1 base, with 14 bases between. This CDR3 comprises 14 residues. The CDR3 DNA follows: TGTGCCAGCGAGGGGGGGGCGCCCCAAGAGACCCAGTACTTC. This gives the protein CASEGGAPQETQYF.

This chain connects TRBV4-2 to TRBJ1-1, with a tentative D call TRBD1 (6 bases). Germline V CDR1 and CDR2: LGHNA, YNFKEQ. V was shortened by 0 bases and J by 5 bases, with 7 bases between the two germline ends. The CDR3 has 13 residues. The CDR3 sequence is CASSQEGATEAFF. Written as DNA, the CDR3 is TGTGCCAGCAGCCAAGAGGGGGCGACTGAAGCTTTCTTT.

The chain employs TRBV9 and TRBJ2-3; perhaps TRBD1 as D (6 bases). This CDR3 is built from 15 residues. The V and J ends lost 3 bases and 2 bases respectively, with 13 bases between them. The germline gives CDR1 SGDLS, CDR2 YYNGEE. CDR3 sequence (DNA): TGTGCCAGCAGCGGACAGGCGATTATCACAGATACGCAGTATTTT. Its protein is CASSGQAIITDTQYF.

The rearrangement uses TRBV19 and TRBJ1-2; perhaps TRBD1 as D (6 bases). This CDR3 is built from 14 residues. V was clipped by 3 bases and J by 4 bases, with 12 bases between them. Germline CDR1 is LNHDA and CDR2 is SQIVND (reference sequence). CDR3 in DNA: TGTGCCAGTAGTATTTACAGGGAGGGCTATGGCTACACCTTC. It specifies CASSIYREGYGYTF.

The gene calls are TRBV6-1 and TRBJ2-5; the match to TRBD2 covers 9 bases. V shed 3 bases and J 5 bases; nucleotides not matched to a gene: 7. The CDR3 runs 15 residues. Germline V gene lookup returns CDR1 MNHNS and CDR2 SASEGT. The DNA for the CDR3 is TGTGCCAGCAGTGAGGCAATAGCGGGGGTCGAGACCCAGTACTTC. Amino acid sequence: CASSEAIAGVETQYF.

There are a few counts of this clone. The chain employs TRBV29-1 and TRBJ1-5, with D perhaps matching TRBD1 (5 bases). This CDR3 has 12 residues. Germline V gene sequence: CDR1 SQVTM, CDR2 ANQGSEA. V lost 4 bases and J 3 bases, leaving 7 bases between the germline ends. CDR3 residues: CSVGQFNQPQHF. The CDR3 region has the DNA TGCAGCGTTGGACAGTTCAATCAGCCCCAGCATTTT.

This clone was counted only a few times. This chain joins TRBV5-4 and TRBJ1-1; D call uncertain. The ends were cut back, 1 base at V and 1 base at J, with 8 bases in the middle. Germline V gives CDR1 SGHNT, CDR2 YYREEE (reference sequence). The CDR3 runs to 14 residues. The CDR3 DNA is TGTGCCAGCAGCTTGTTAGGAAAGAACACTGAAGCTTTCTTT. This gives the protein CASSLLGKNTEAFF. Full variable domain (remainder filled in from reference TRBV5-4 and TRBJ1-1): ETGVTQSPTHLIKTRGQQVTLRCSSQSGHNTVSWYQQALGQGPQFIFQYYREEENGRGNFPPRFSGLQFPNYSSELNVNALELDDSALYLCASSLLGKNTEAFFGQGTRLTVV.

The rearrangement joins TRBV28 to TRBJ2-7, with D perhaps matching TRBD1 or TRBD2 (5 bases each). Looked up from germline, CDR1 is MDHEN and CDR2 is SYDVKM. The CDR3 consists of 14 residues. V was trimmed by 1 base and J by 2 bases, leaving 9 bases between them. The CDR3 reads CASSLSLGAYEQYF. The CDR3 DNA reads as TGTGCCAGCAGTTTATCTCTGGGGGCCTACGAGCAGTACTTC.

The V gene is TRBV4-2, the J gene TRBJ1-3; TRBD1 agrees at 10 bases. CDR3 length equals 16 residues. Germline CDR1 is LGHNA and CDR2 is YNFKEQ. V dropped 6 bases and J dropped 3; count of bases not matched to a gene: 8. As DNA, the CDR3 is TGTGCCAGCAGAGTCACCGGGACAGGGGATGGAAACACCATATATTTT. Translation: CASRVTGTGDGNTIYF.

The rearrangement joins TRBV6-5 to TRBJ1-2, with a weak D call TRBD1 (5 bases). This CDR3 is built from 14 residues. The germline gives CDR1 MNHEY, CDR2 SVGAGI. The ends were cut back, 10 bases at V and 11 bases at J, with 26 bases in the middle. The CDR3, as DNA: TGTGCCACCACCCGGTGGAGGGGTCGAAAGGGGTACACCTTC. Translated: CATTRWRGRKGYTF.

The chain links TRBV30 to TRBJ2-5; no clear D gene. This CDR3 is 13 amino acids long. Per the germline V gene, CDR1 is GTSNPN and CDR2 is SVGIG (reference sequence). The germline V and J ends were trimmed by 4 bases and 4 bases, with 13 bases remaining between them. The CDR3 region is CAWTKATGETQYF. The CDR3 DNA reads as TGTGCCTGGACGAAGGCTACGGGAGAGACCCAGTACTTC.

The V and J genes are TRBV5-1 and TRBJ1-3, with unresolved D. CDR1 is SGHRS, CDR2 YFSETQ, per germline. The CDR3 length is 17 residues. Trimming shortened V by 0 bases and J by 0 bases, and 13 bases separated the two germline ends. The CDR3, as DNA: TGCGCCAGCAGCTTGGTGGGCAACCTCGTCTCTGGAAACACCATATATTTT. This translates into CASSLVGNLVSGNTIYF.

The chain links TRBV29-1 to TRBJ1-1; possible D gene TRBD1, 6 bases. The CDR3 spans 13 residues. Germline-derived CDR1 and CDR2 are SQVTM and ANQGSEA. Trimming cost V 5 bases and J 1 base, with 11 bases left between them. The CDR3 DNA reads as TGCAGCGTTCGAAAAGGGGGGAACACTGAAGCTTTCTTT. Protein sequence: CSVRKGGNTEAFF.

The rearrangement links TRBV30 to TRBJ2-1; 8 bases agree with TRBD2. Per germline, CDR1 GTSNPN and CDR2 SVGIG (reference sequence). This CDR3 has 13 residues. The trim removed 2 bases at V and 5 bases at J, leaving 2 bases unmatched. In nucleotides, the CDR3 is TGTGCCTGGAGTTCGGGGGGGAACAATGAGCAGTTCTTC. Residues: CAWSSGGNNEQFF.

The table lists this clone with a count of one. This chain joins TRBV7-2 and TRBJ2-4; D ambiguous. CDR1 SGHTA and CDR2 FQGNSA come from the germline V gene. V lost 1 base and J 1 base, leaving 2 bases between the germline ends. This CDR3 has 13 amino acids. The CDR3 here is CASSLEAKNIQYF. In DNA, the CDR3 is TGTGCCAGCAGCTTAGAGGCCAAAAACATTCAGTACTTC.

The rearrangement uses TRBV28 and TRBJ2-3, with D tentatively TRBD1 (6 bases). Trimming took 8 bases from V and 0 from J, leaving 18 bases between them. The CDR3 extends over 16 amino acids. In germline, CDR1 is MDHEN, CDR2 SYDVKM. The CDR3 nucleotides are TGTGCCAGCGGACGAGGCACAGGGTATAGCACAGATACGCAGTATTTT. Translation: CASGRGTGYSTDTQYF. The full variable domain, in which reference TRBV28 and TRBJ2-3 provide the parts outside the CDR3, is DVKVTQSSRYLVKRTGEKVFLECVQDMDHENMFWYRQDPGLGLRLIYFSYDVKMKEKGDIPEGYSVSREKKERFSLILESASTNQTSMYLCASGRGTGYSTDTQYFGPGTRLTVL.

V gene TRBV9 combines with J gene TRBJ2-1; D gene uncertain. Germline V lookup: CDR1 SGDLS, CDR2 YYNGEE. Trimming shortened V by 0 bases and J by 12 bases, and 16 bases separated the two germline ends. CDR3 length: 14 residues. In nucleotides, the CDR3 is TGTGCCAGCAGCGTAGATCTAGGCCCCCCGAGGCAGTTCTTC. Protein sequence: CASSVDLGPPRQFF.

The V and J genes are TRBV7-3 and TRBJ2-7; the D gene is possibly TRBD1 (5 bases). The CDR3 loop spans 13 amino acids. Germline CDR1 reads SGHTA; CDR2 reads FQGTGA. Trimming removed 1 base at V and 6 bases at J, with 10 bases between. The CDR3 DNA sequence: TGTGCCAGCAGCTTAAAGTGGGGCAGCGAGCAGTACTTC. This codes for CASSLKWGSEQYF.

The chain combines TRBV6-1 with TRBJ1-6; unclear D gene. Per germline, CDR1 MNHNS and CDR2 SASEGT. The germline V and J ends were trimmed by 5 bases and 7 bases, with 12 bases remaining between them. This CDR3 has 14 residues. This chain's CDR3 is CASSLTPGNSPLHF. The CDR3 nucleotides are TGTGCCAGCAGTTTGACCCCGGGGAATTCACCCCTCCACTTT.